These T cell receptor beta chains were read from a single sample in a study of cytomegalovirus exposure and HLA in healthy donors. Some clones are missing from TCRdb's copy, which holds only in-frame ones; the method was immunoSEQ multiplex PCR. The sample has about 120,000 clones; 70% to 90% are singletons. Sequencing was performed on PBMCs. These receptors were collected from a man aged 40-49 years in good health and CMV-seronegative. The CDR3 runs from the conserved cysteine through the conserved F or W. The order of the fields is J gene, D gene, V gene, clone size, CDR3 DNA, CDR3 protein. D genes are given only for firm matches. Size values are once, few and many counts, or a class for expanded clones, and some rows have none.

TRBJ2-1 | NA | TRBV5-1 | few | TGCGCCAGCAGCCCAGACAGAATTTCCTACAATGAGCAGTTCTTC | CASSPDRISYNEQFF
TRBJ2-1 | TRBD1 | TRBV27 | few | TGTGCCAGCAGCCGAAGACAGGGGCATGGGAATGAGCAGTTCTTC | CASSRRQGHGNEQFF
TRBJ1-4 | NA | TRBV30 | NA | TGTGCCTGGAGTAGAGAGGCAACTAATGAAAAACTGTTTTTT | CAWSREATNEKLFF
TRBJ2-6 | TRBD1 | TRBV30 | NA | TGTGCCTGGAGGGTAACAGGGGACGGGGCCAACGTCCTGACTTTC | CAWRVTGDGANVLTF
TRBJ2-7 | TRBD1 | TRBV27 | NA | TGTGCCAGCAGTGGGTACGGGACAGGGACCTACGAGCAGTACTTC | CASSGYGTGTYEQYF
TRBJ1-5 | TRBD1 | TRBV6-1 | NA | TGTGCCAGCAGTGAGACCCATCGACAGGGGCCGAATCAGCCCCAGCATTTT | CASSETHRQGPNQPQHF
TRBJ1-1 | TRBD1 | TRBV6-6 | once | TGTGCCAGCAGCGCTGACAGGGCGGGTAACACTGAAGCTTTCTTT | CASSADRAGNTEAFF
TRBJ1-4 | NA | TRBV4-1 | NA | TGCGCCAGCAGCAAACGGACAGCAACTAATGAAAAACTGTTTTTT | CASSKRTATNEKLFF
TRBJ2-1 | TRBD2 | TRBV5-1 | NA | TGCGCCAGCAGCTTGGGACTAGCGGGAGACGAGCAGTTCTTC | CASSLGLAGDEQFF
TRBJ2-7 | NA | TRBV30 | NA | TGTGCCTGGAGTGTACTATCGGACGAGCAGTACTTC | CAWSVLSDEQYF
TRBJ1-6 | NA | TRBV6-5 | NA | TGTGCCAGCAGTTACGGGGGGGCCGGTGGTTCACCCCTCCACTTT | CASSYGGAGGSPLHF
TRBJ1-2 | TRBD1 | TRBV5-4 | NA | TGTGCCAGCAGCTTTGCGACAGGGACCGGCTACACCTTC | CASSFATGTGYTF
TRBJ1-1 | NA | TRBV5-4 | NA | TGTGCCAGCAGCACCGAGATCTCGAACACTGAAGCTTTCTTT | CASSTEISNTEAFF
TRBJ2-3 | NA | TRBV18 | NA | TGTGCCAGCTCACGCCGAGAGGTCGATACGCAGTATTTT | CASSRREVDTQYF
TRBJ2-1 | NA | TRBV7-6 | NA | TGTGCCAGCAGCTTAGCGCGGGCAGACAATGAGCAGTTCTTC | CASSLARADNEQFF
TRBJ1-3 | TRBD1 | TRBV15 | NA | TGTGCCACTTCGATGAGCAGGGGGAGTGGAAACACCATATATTTT | CATSMSRGSGNTIYF
TRBJ1-6 | NA | TRBV7-6 | medium-sized | TGTGCCAGCAGCCCCCCAGGTCAGGGTTCACCCCTCCACTTT | CASSPPGQGSPLHF
TRBJ2-3 | NA | TRBV9 | NA | TGTGCCAGCAGCGACCCGCCTGCGGGGTACACAGATACGCAGTATTTT | CASSDPPAGYTDTQYF
TRBJ2-7 | NA | TRBV19 | few | TGTGCCAGTAGCCGGCAGGACTTTAACTACGAGCAGTACTTC | CASSRQDFNYEQYF
TRBJ1-2 | NA | TRBV29-1 | NA | TGCAGCGTTGAGTCCCGGTACTATGGCTACACCTTC | CSVESRYYGYTF
TRBJ2-2 | TRBD2 | TRBV7-9 | few | TGTGCCAGCAGCTTAACTAGCGGGCCCGGGGAGCTGTTTTTT | CASSLTSGPGELFF
TRBJ2-3 | NA | TRBV5-1 | once | TGCGCCAGCAGCCTCACGGCCAGCGTAGATACGCAGTATTTT | CASSLTASVDTQYF
TRBJ2-1 | TRBD1 | TRBV7-2 | NA | TGTGCCAGCAGCACCGGGACAGGAAATGAGCAGTTCTTC | CASSTGTGNEQFF
TRBJ2-7 | TRBD2 | TRBV6-4 | NA | TGTGCCAGCAGTGACTCCTGTTGTCGGGAGGGGCACGAGCAGTACTTC | CASSDSCCREGHEQYF
TRBJ2-1 | TRBD1 | TRBV19 | NA | TGTGCCAGTAAAACGAGGTGGCAGGGGGCAATGAATGAGCAGTTCTTC | CASKTRWQGAMNEQFF
TRBJ2-7 | NA | TRBV29-1 | NA | TGCAGCGTTGAAGATCTGGGGCTCGAGCAGTACTTC | CSVEDLGLEQYF
TRBJ2-2 | TRBD2 | TRBV30 | NA | TGTGCCTGGAGTGTATTAGCGGGAGGCCCCGGCGGGGAGCTGTTTTTT | CAWSVLAGGPGGELFF
TRBJ1-1 | NA | TRBV21-1 | once | TGTGCCAGCAGCAAAGTCGGGACAGAGAACACTGAAGCTTTCTTT | CASSKVGTENTEAFF
TRBJ2-1 | NA | TRBV1 | NA | TGCACCAGCAGCCGGTGGCGGAGCTCCTACAATGAGCAGTTCTTC | CTSSRWRSSYNEQFF
TRBJ2-7 | NA | TRBV19 | NA | TGTGCCAGTAGAGCCGGGATAGGGCCCTACGAGCAGTACTTC | CASRAGIGPYEQYF
TRBJ1-2 | TRBD1 | TRBV30 | NA | TGTGCCTGGAGCGGCAACAGGGGGACGCGGTATTATGGCTACACCTTC | CAWSGNRGTRYYGYTF
TRBJ2-1 | TRBD1 | TRBV19 | few | TGTGCCAGTAAGCCGGACAGGGCGAGTTATTATGAGCAGTTCTTC | CASKPDRASYYEQFF
TRBJ1-6 | NA | TRBV10-2 | NA | TGCGCCAGCAGTGAGTTCGGGGGTGGGGCGGCCTTGGATAATTCACCCCTCCACTTT | CASSEFGGGAALDNSPLHF
TRBJ2-7 | NA | TRBV15 | NA | TGTGCCACCAGCGGCGGGACTGGTACCTACGAGCAGTACTTC | CATSGGTGTYEQYF
TRBJ1-5 | NA | TRBV7-2 | NA | TGTGCCAGCAGCCTCGCCCGGGGTCGCGACAATCAGCCCCAGCATTTT | CASSLARGRDNQPQHF
TRBJ1-3 | NA | TRBV14 | NA | TGTGCCAGCAGCCAAGAACCAGACTCTGGAAACACCATATATTTT | CASSQEPDSGNTIYF
TRBJ2-7 | NA | TRBV27 | once | TGTGCCAGCAGTGATTACCCCGTTGGAGGAGGGGAGCAGTACTTC | CASSDYPVGGGEQYF
TRBJ2-5 | NA | TRBV27 | NA | TGTGCCAGCAGAGATCTAGCGGAGACCCAGTACTTC | CASRDLAETQYF
TRBJ2-2 | TRBD2 | TRBV28 | NA | TGTGCCAGCAGTGCCGCTAGCGGGAGGGCCTCCGGGGAGCTGTTTTTT | CASSAASGRASGELFF
TRBJ1-2 | NA | TRBV5-6 | NA | TGTGCCAGTGAAAGGGCCCCCGAGGGCGGCTACACCTTC | CASERAPEGGYTF
TRBJ2-7 | NA | TRBV27 | NA | TGTGCCAGCAGTTTAAAGCGGAGCTCCTACGAGCAGTACTTC | CASSLKRSSYEQYF
TRBJ1-4 | NA | TRBV6-5 | NA | TGTGCCAGCAGTCACCGGGCGGGGATTAATGAAAAACTGTTTTTT | CASSHRAGINEKLFF
TRBJ1-2 | NA | TRBV1 | few | TGCACCAGCAGCCAACCAACAGTAGAGTACACCTTC | CTSSQPTVEYTF
TRBJ1-5 | NA | TRBV7-8 | NA | TGTGCCAGCAGCTCCTCCATCGACAGTCTTGGAGGCAATCAGCCCCAGCATTTT | CASSSSIDSLGGNQPQHF
TRBJ2-3 | TRBD2 | TRBV11-2 | NA | TGTGCCAGCAGCCCCGGAGCGGGGGGGTCAACAGATACGCAGTATTTT | CASSPGAGGSTDTQYF
TRBJ2-5 | TRBD1 | TRBV5-1 | NA | TGCGCCAGCAGCTCGACAGGGGGCCAACAAGAGACCCAGTACTTC | CASSSTGGQQETQYF
TRBJ2-5 | NA | TRBV29-1 | NA | TGCAGCGTTGCCCAGGTCTGGGCAGGACAAGAGACCCAGTACTTC | CSVAQVWAGQETQYF
TRBJ1-2 | TRBD1 | TRBV4-2 | NA | TGTGCCAGCAGCCAAGATCACCGGGACAGGGTCTATGGCTACACCTTC | CASSQDHRDRVYGYTF
TRBJ1-2 | NA | TRBV5-1 | NA | TGCGCCAGCGATCAGGACGGACAAACCCTCTATGGCTACACCTTC | CASDQDGQTLYGYTF
TRBJ2-5 | NA | TRBV5-1 | once | TGCGCCAGCAGCTTGGTAACCTCCCAGGGAAGAGAGACCCAGTACTTC | CASSLVTSQGRETQYF
TRBJ1-1 | NA | TRBV4-3 | NA | TGCGCCAGCAGCCCCCTAGCGGGGGGACGGTTGACTGAAGCTTTCTTT | CASSPLAGGRLTEAFF
TRBJ1-1 | NA | TRBV5-1 | NA | TGCGCCAGCAGCCCCCCCGGCGGGTACACTGAAGCTTTCTTT | CASSPPGGYTEAFF
TRBJ1-5 | TRBD1 | TRBV6-1 | few | TGTGCCAGCAGTCGGACAGGAGATAGCAATCAGCCCCAGCATTTT | CASSRTGDSNQPQHF
TRBJ2-1 | TRBD1 | TRBV4-3 | NA | TGCGCCAGCAGCCAAGATAGCCCGGCAGGGGGAACCTACAATGAGCAGTTCTTC | CASSQDSPAGGTYNEQFF
TRBJ1-6 | TRBD1 | TRBV5-6 | NA | TGTGCCAGCAGCTTGGCCGACAGGGATGTTTCACCCCTCCACTTT | CASSLADRDVSPLHF
TRBJ2-7 | TRBD1 | TRBV9 | NA | TGTGCCAGCAGCCAAGACAGGGACGAGCAGTACTTC | CASSQDRDEQYF
TRBJ2-7 | NA | TRBV4-3 | NA | TGCGCCAGCAGCCAAGAGGGTGAGGGCGCCTACGAGCAGTACTTC | CASSQEGEGAYEQYF